The 21 T cell receptor beta chains below were found in one sample sequenced in a study. Via MiXCR, TCRdb re-called the 5' RACE reads, giving one row per CDR3 protein. The profile covers about 62,000 distinct CDR3 sequences, with around 30% appearing a single time and about 2.5% taken by the ten largest. Sequencing was performed on tumor-infiltrating naive CD4+ T cells sorted from the breast tumor. Specified subset: naive CD4+ T cells, CD4+CD45RA+CD25-. These receptors were taken from a female donor with breast cancer.

The rearrangement joins TRBV7-9 to TRBJ1-1, with 10 bases identical to TRBD1. Germline assignment: CDR1 SEHNR and CDR2 FQNEAQ (reference sequence). The CDR3 spans 16 residues. Trimming cost V 6 bases and J 5 bases; bases outside gene matches: 12. This chain's CDR3 is CASRRKEGQGRTEAFF. CDR3 DNA sequence: TGTGCCAGCAGACGAAAAGAGGGACAGGGGAGAACTGAAGCTTTCTTT.

The CDR3 nucleotides are TGTGCCAGCAGCCCAGGTATAGGGTACTTC. Translated: CASSPGIGYF. This sequence joins TRBV5-6 and TRBJ2-7; D remains unclear. The germline V gene encodes CDR1 SGHDT and CDR2 YYEEEE. V dropped 4 bases and J dropped 12 bases, with 11 bases sitting between them. This CDR3 spans 10 amino acids.

The gene calls are TRBV6-5 and TRBJ1-1; D might be TRBD1 (6 bases). Germline CDR1 MNHEY, CDR2 SVGAGI. V was cut by 2 bases and J by 5 bases, with 9 bases left in between. The CDR3 is 13 amino acids. The CDR3 coding sequence is TGTGCCAGCAGTTACAGGGGGGTGACTGAAGCTTTCTTT. Residues: CASSYRGVTEAFF.

V gene TRBV6-5 combines with J gene TRBJ2-3; D might be TRBD2 (6 bases). V lost 2 bases to trimming and J lost 2 bases, with 8 bases between them. The CDR3 runs 14 residues. Germline assignment: CDR1 MNHEY and CDR2 SVGAGI. CDR3 in amino acids: CASSYGGSTDTQYF. CDR3 in DNA: TGTGCCAGCAGTTACGGGGGGTCCACAGATACGCAGTATTTT.

This clonotype came up a few times. The chain employs TRBV5-1 and TRBJ1-5; D is unclear. Germline assignment: CDR1 SGHRS and CDR2 YFSETQ. V lost 2 bases and J 5 bases, leaving 8 bases between the germline ends. The length of the CDR3 is 13 residues. In DNA, the CDR3 is TGCGCCAGCAGCTTAGTACCGGATCAGCCCCAGCATTTT. Translating it yields CASSLVPDQPQHF.

This clonotype was detected a few times. V is TRBV7-3 and J is TRBJ2-3, with a possible D match to TRBD1 (6 bases). CDR1 is SGHTA, CDR2 FQGTGA, per germline. Between the trimmed V and J ends, which lost 5 bases and 1 base, there was a span of 10 bases. This CDR3 region has 14 residues. The CDR3 DNA is TGTGCCAGCAGCCCCCCAGGGGGCACAGATACGCAGTATTTT. As protein: CASSPPGGTDTQYF.

A remark on this clonotype: Given a much more abundant clone one base away, this may be a read error. The chain has TRBV7-2 and TRBJ2-7; D gene uncertain. Germline CDR1 is SGHTA and CDR2 is FQGNSA. V gave up 3 bases and J gave up 2 bases, with 5 bases separating them. This CDR3 is built from 12 residues. The CDR3 here is CASSLVTYEQYF. CDR3 sequence (DNA): TGTGCCAGCAGCTTGGTTACCTACGAGCAGTACTTC.

A word on this clonotype: A much larger clonotype is one base distant, so this may be a read error. The chain uses TRBV20-1 and TRBJ1-1; a possible D gene is TRBD1 (5 bases). Germline V lookup: CDR1 DFQATT, CDR2 SNEGSKA (reference sequence). The CDR3 is made up of 15 amino acids. DNA for the CDR3: TGCAGTACTAGTAGCCGGGGCTCGAGGAACACTGAAGCTTTCTTT. Protein product: CSTSSRGSRNTEAFF.

This clonotype came up once. A read error may explain this, as a much larger clone is one base away. The chain links TRBV7-7 to TRBJ2-1; D is possibly TRBD1 (5 bases). CDR1 and CDR2 (germline): SSHAT, FNYEAQ (reference sequence). The CDR3 is made up of 13 amino acids. In nucleotides, the CDR3 is TGTGCTAGCAGCCCGGACACTGCCCTCCCAGCTTTCTTC. It translates to CASSPDTALPAFF. The full variable domain, its missing parts supplied by reference TRBV7-7 and TRBJ2-1, is GAGVSQSPRYKVTKRGQDVTLRCDPISSHATLYWYQQALGQGPEFLTYFNYEAQPDKSGLPSDRFSAERPEGSISTLTIQRTEQRDSAMYRCASSPDTALPAFFGPGTRLTVL.

This clonotype was counted ten times or more. The chain uses TRBV7-2 and TRBJ2-1; D is tentatively TRBD1 or TRBD2 (5 bases each). V was cut by 1 base and J by 2 bases, with 15 bases left in between. CDR1 is SGHTA and CDR2 is FQGNSA in the germline V gene. The CDR3 loop spans 17 amino acids. This chain's CDR3 is CASSLVPGREPYNEQFF. The DNA of the CDR3 is TGTGCCAGCAGCTTAGTTCCCGGCAGGGAGCCCTACAATGAGCAGTTCTTC.

The chain joins TRBV5-1 to TRBJ2-7; D possibly matches TRBD1 or TRBD2 (5 bases each). This CDR3 is built from 14 residues. CDR1 is SGHRS, CDR2 YFSETQ, per germline. The V and J ends lost 4 bases and 3 bases respectively, with 14 bases between them. Here the CDR3 DNA reads TGCGCCAGCAGCCCTCGGGACGGATACTACGAGCAGTACTTC. It codes for CASSPRDGYYEQYF.

Note on this clonotype: A single base separates this from a much larger clone, so it may be a read error. Likely a read error: the CDR3 ends without its conserved phenylalanine or tryptophan. The rearrangement links TRBV20-1 to TRBJ2-3; 15 bases align to TRBD2. The CDR3 is 14 residues long. The germline gives CDR1 DFQATT, CDR2 SNEGSKA (reference sequence). Trimming removed 5 bases from V and 4 bases from J; junction bases left unmatched: 1. CDR3 DNA sequence: TGCAGTGCTGGGACTAGCGGGGGGTCAGATACGCAGTATCTT. This encodes CSAGTSGGSDTQYL.

V gene TRBV10-3 combines with J gene TRBJ2-7; either TRBD1 or TRBD2 may supply D (6 bases each). Germline V lookup: CDR1 ENHRY, CDR2 SYGVKD. The V end lost 4 bases, the J end lost 5 bases, and 15 bases lay between the germline ends. The CDR3 is 14 residues long. In DNA, the CDR3 is TGTGCCATCAGTGGCGCCCGGGGGCGCAACGAGCAGTACTTC. Amino acids: CAISGARGRNEQYF.

This chain uses TRBV10-3 with TRBJ2-3; maybe TRBD1 (5 bases). In germline, CDR1 is ENHRY, CDR2 SYGVKD. The V and J ends lost 4 bases and 3 bases respectively, with 8 bases between them. The CDR3 has 13 amino acids. The DNA for the CDR3 is TGTGCCATCAGTGGCAGGGATACAGATACGCAGTATTTT. Amino acids: CAISGRDTDTQYF.

This chain uses TRBV6-1 with TRBJ2-4, with D perhaps TRBD2 (6 bases). The CDR3 spans 15 residues. CDR1 is MNHNS and CDR2 is SASEGT in the germline V gene. Trimming pared 0 bases from V and 8 bases from J, leaving 14 bases between. The CDR3 protein is CASSEARRVLYIQYF. In nucleotides, the CDR3 is TGTGCCAGCAGTGAAGCGAGGAGGGTCCTCTACATTCAGTACTTC.

Details on this clonotype: One end of the junction is discordant with germline, which a read error may explain. The chain has TRBV20-1 and TRBJ1-2, with 7 positions matching TRBD1. This CDR3 comprises 14 residues. CDR1 is DFQATT and CDR2 is SNEGSKA in the germline V gene (reference sequence). In nucleotides, the CDR3 is TGCGGTGCTAGAAGTTTACAGGGGCTAGGGGGCTACACCTTC. Its protein is CGARSLQGLGGYTF.

This clonotype was found a few times. The gene calls are TRBV20-1 and TRBJ2-3; 8 nucleotides align to TRBD1. This CDR3 contains 18 residues. J gave up 3 bases and V 5 bases, and 19 bases lay outside the gene matches. CDR1 and CDR2 (germline): DFQATT, SNEGSKA (reference sequence). The CDR3 DNA is TGCAGTGCTCAGGGGCAGGGGGCGCCGGGGGCCATGACAGATACGCAGTATTTT. This sequence encodes CSAQGQGAPGAMTDTQYF.

There are a few counts of this clonotype. This chain connects TRBV20-1 to TRBJ2-1; D unclear. CDR1 DFQATT and CDR2 SNEGSKA come from the germline V gene (reference sequence). V lost 7 bases to trimming and J lost 0 bases, with 10 bases between them. CDR3 length equals 13 residues. The CDR3, as DNA: TGCAGTGTGAACGGCGCCTCCTACAATGAGCAGTTCTTC. Residues: CSVNGASYNEQFF.

In its sample, this clonotype was seen once. The V and J genes are TRBV20-1 and TRBJ2-1, with TRBD2 matching over 10 bases. The germline V gene has CDR1 DFQATT and CDR2 SNEGSKA (reference sequence). The CDR3 contains 15 residues. CDR3 bases: TGCAGCCTAGCGGGAGAAGCATTCTCCTACAATGAGCAGTTCTTC. It specifies CSLAGEAFSYNEQFF.

A few counts support this clonotype. At one end the junction does not follow the germline gene, possibly because of a read error. The rearrangement joins TRBV7-6 to TRBJ2-7, with TRBD1 matching 9 bases. This CDR3 has 14 residues. Looked up from germline, CDR1 is SGHVS and CDR2 is FNYEAQ. CDR3 sequence reads: CVSSLGTGTYEQYF. The CDR3, as DNA: TGTGTCAGCAGCTTAGGGACAGGGACCTACGAGCAGTACTTC.

The table lists this clonotype with a few counts. A read error is likely, as this CDR3 ends without the conserved phenylalanine or tryptophan. The V call is TRBV10-3, the J call TRBJ2-1; perhaps D is TRBD1 or TRBD2 (6 bases each). Germline-derived CDR1 and CDR2 are ENHRY and SYGVKD. The ends were cut back, 3 bases at V and 5 bases at J, with 20 bases in the middle. This CDR3 region has 17 residues. CDR3 sequence (DNA): TGTGCCATCAGTGATATCATCGGGGGCGTACATGACAATGAGCAGTTCTCC. Its protein is CAISDIIGGVHDNEQFS.